The clone carrying this T cell receptor beta chain has a handful of counts. The sample originates from a study of blood T cell repertoires in COVID-19. Study-wide background: The origin of the acute and convalescent COVID-19 samples was the United States, Italy and Spain. T cells, B-cell-depleted T cells, or PBMCs supplied cDNA or gDNA.

CDR3 size: 15 residues. Germline V gene sequence: CDR1 MDHEN, CDR2 SYDVKM. Deletions cut 4 bases from V and 2 bases from J, with 15 bases between. Under the authors' procedure: Amplification of reference gene primers provided the estimated nucleated cell counts. Repertoires were generated with immunoSEQ multiplex PCR, while TCRdb's copy carries only in-frame clones and drops some. The DNA gave D and trimming, while V, J and clone size come from that table. The data hold about 100,000 clones, with about 80% observed a single time. The chain employs TRBV28 and TRBJ2-7, with TRBD2 as a possible D gene (6 bases). Sequencing used peripheral blood. The sequence was obtained from a man aged 65 to 79 with active or convalescent COVID-19. CDR3: CASSSGGQNAYEQYF. The CDR3 DNA reads as TGTGCCAGCAGTTCCGGAGGGCAAAACGCCTACGAGCAGTACTTC.